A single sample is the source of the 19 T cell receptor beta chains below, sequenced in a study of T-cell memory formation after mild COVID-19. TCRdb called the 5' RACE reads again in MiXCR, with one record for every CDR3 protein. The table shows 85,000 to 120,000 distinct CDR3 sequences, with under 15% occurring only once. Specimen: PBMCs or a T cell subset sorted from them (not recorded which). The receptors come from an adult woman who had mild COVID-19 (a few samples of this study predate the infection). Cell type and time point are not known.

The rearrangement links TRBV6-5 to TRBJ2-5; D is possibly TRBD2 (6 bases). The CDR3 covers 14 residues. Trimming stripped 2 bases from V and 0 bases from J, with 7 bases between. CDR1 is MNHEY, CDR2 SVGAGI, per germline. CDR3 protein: CASSYPGDQETQYF. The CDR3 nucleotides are TGTGCCAGCAGTTACCCGGGAGACCAAGAGACCCAGTACTTC.

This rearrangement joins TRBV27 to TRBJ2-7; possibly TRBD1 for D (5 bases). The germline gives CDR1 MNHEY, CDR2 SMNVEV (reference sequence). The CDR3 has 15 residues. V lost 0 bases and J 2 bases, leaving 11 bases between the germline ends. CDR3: CASSLSQVKAYEQYF. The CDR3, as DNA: TGTGCCAGCAGTTTATCACAGGTAAAGGCCTACGAGCAGTACTTC.

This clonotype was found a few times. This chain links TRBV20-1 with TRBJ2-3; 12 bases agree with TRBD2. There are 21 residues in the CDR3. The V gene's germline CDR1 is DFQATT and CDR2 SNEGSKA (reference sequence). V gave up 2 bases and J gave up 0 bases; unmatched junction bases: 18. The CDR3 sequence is CSARPWGELAGGPSSTDTQYF. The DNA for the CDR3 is TGCAGTGCTAGACCTTGGGGGGAACTAGCGGGGGGCCCCTCTAGCACAGATACGCAGTATTTT.

The CDR3 region has the DNA TGTGCCAGCAGTTACAGGATCCCTGAAGCTTTCTTT. Its protein product is CASSYRIPEAFF. The J gene is TRBJ1-1, the V gene TRBV12-3 or TRBV12-4; tentatively, D is TRBD1 (5 bases). The CDR3 extends over 12 amino acids. Trimming left V 4 bases short and J 6 bases short, with 9 bases between.

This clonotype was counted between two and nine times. CDR3 sequence: CASSYPGGETQYF. The CDR3 DNA follows: TGTGCCAGCAGTTATCCCGGGGGAGAGACCCAGTACTTC. The chain recombines TRBV6-5 with TRBJ2-5; weak D call: TRBD2 (6 bases). Looked up from germline, CDR1 is MNHEY and CDR2 is SVGAGI. Trimming left V 3 bases short and J 4 bases short, with 9 bases between. The CDR3 totals 13 residues.

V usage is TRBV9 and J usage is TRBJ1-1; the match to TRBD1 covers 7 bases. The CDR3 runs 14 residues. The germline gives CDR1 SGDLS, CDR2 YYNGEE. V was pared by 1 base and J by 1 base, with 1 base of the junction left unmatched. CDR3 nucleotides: TGTGCCAGCAGCGTACAGGGGGAGAACACTGAAGCTTTCTTT. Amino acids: CASSVQGENTEAFF.

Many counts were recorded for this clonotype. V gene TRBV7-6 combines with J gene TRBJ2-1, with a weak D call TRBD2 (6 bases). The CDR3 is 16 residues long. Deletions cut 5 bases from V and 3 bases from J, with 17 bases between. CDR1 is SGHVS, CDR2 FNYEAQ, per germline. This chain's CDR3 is CASSQHGASDYNEQFF. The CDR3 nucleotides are TGTGCCAGCAGCCAACACGGGGCTAGCGACTACAATGAGCAGTTCTTC.

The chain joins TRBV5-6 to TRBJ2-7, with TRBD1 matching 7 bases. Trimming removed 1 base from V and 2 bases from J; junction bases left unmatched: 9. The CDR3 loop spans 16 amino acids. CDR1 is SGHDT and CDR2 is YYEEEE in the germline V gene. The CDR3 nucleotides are TGTGCCAGCAGCTTGAGTGTCGGAACAGGGGCCTACGAGCAGTACTTC. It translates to CASSLSVGTGAYEQYF.

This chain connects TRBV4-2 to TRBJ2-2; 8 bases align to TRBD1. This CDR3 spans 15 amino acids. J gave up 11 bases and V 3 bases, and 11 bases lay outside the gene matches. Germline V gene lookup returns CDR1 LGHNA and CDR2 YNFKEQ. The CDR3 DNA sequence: TGTGCCAGCAGCCAGACACGGACAGGGCTCGATGAGCTGTTTTTT. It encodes CASSQTRTGLDELFF.

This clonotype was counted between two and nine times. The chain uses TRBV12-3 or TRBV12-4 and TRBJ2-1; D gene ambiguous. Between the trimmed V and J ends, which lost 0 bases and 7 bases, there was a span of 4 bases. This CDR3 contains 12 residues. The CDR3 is CASSLAYNEQFF. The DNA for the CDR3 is TGTGCCAGCAGTTTAGCTTATAATGAGCAGTTCTTC.

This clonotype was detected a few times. CDR3 coding DNA: TGTGCCAGCAGAGAACTAGGGCAGGGGCCGAACACCGGGGAGCTGTTTTTT. Amino acid sequence: CASRELGQGPNTGELFF. V gene TRBV27 combines with J gene TRBJ2-2, with D perhaps matching TRBD1 (6 bases). The CDR3 contains 17 residues. Trimming stripped 6 bases from V and 0 bases from J, with 17 bases between. Germline loops: CDR1 MNHEY, CDR2 SMNVEV (reference sequence).

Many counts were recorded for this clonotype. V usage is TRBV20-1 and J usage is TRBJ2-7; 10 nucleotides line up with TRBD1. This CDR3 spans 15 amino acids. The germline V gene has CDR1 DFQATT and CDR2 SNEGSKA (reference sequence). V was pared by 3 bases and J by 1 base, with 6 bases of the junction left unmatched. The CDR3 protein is CSASPDRGRSYEQYF. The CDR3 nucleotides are TGCAGTGCTAGCCCAGACAGGGGGCGATCCTACGAGCAGTACTTC.

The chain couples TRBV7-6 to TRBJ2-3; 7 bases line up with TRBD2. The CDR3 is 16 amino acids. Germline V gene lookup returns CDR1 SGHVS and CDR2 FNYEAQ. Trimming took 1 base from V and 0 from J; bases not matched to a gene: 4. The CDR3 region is CASSLVRDYSTDTQYF. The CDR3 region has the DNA TGTGCCAGCAGCTTAGTTCGGGACTATAGCACAGATACGCAGTATTTT.

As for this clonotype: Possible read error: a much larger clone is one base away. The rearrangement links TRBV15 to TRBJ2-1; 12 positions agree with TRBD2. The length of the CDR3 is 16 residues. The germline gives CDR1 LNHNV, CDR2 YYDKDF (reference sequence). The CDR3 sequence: CDTSRLAGDSYNEQFF. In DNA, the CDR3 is TGTGACACCAGCAGACTAGCGGGGGACTCCTACAATGAGCAGTTCTTC.

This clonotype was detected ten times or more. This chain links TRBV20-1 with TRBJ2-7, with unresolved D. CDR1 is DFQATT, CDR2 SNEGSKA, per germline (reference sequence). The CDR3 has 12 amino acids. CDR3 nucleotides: TGCAGCATATCAGGAAAACGGTACGAGCAGTACTTC. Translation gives CSISGKRYEQYF.

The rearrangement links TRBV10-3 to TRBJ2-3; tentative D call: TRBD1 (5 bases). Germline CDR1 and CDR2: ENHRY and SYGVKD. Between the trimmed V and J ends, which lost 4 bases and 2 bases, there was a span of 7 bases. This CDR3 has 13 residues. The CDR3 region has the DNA TGTGCCATCAGTGCGGACACCACAGATACGCAGTATTTT. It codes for CAISADTTDTQYF.

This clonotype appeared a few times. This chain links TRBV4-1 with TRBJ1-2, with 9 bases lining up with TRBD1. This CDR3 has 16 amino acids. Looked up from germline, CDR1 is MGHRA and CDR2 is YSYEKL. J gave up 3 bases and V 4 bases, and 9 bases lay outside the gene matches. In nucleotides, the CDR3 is TGCGCCAGCAGCCTCCGACAGGGGGTGATCGACTATGGCTACACCTTC. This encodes CASSLRQGVIDYGYTF.

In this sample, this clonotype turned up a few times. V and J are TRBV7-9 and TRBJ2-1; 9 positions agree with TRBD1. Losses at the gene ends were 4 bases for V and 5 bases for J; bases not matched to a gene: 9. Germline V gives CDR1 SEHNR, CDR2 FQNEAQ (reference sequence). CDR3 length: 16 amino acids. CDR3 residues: CASSSPQGAKDNEQFF. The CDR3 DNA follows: TGTGCCAGCAGCTCCCCACAGGGGGCAAAGGACAATGAGCAGTTCTTC.

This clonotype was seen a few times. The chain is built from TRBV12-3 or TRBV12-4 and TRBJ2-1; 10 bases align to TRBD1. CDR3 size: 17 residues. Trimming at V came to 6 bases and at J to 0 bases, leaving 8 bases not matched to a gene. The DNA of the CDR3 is TGTGCCAGCAGCGAATCTGACAGGGGGCACTCCTACAATGAGCAGTTCTTC. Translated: CASSESDRGHSYNEQFF.